The present T cell receptor (beta chain) was sequenced within a study of cytomegalovirus exposure and HLA in healthy donors. The PCR was carried out with 60 Vbeta primers and 13 Jbeta primers. Clones were sequenced by immunoSEQ multiplex PCR, and TCRdb holds only the in-frame ones, with some missing. This table has 130,000 or so clones, 80% to 85% appearing once. The V and J ends lost 6 bases and 7 bases respectively, with 15 bases between them. This CDR3 contains 13 residues. The germline CDR1 and CDR2 sequences are MNHEY and SVGAGI. Regarding the study as a whole: It was reported that the classifier diagnosed cytomegalovirus status with high specificity and sensitivity in both the original and validation cohorts. Productive rates of about 87% or about 30% were seen for most TCR beta V segments in an earlier analysis.

This clone was counted a few times. Its antigen is not known. This receptor was obtained from a woman in her fifties or sixties in good health and CMV-seropositive. The gene calls are TRBV6-5 and TRBJ1-2, with a weak D call TRBD1 (5 bases). Sequences were obtained from PBMCs. CDR3 nucleotide sequence: TGTGCCAGCAGCCGAACAGGCCCCATTGGCTACACCTTC. It encodes CASSRTGPIGYTF.